One sample yielded the 7 T cell receptor beta chains listed below, sequenced in a study of OX40 agonist ivuxolimab in advanced cancers. Some clones are missing from TCRdb's copy, which holds only in-frame ones; the method was immunoSEQ multiplex PCR. The table lists 77,000 or so clones, about 93% of them singletons. Sample: CD4+ or CD8+ T cells sorted from blood, taken in a trial of the OX40 agonist ivuxolimab. Source of these receptors: an adult with an advanced solid tumor such as melanoma, head and neck, liver or kidney cancer.

V usage is TRBV5-1 and J usage is TRBJ1-2; a weak D match, TRBD1 (5 bases). This CDR3 is built from 15 residues. With 5 bases removed from V and 2 bases from J, the gap between germline ends came to 16 bases. CDR1 and CDR2 (germline): SGHRS, YFSETQ. In DNA, the CDR3 is TGCGCCAGCAGGCCCGACGGGGGGTTCAACTATGGCTACACCTTC. Its protein product is CASRPDGGFNYGYTF.

This chain connects TRBV28 to TRBJ2-7; D is perhaps TRBD1 (6 bases). From germline, CDR1 is MDHEN and CDR2 SYDVKM. V was trimmed by 10 bases and J by 7 bases, leaving 23 bases between them. The CDR3 runs 14 residues. CDR3 region: CANPTMGHTLEQYF. In DNA form, the CDR3 reads TGTGCCAACCCAACGATGGGACACACCTTGGAGCAGTACTTC.

The V call is TRBV19, the J call TRBJ2-7, with 9 bases matching TRBD1. This CDR3 region has 15 residues. Trimming took 6 bases from V and 6 from J; bases not matched to a gene: 12. Germline V gene data show CDR1 as LNHDA and CDR2 as SQIVND (reference sequence). The CDR3 region has the DNA TGTGCCAGTAGAGATGGGACAGGGAATAAGGGCGAGCAGTACTTC. It encodes CASRDGTGNKGEQYF.

This CDR3 reads CSARGGPGQFF. The CDR3, as DNA: TGCAGTGCTAGAGGAGGGCCAGGGCAGTTCTTC. The chain combines TRBV20-1 with TRBJ2-1, with D possibly being TRBD2 (5 bases). The CDR3 sequence is 11 residues long. Germline V gives CDR1 DFQATT, CDR2 SNEGSKA (reference sequence). Trimming took 1 base from V and 12 from J, leaving 10 bases between them.

V is TRBV7-9 and J is TRBJ2-1; 7 bases align to TRBD1. CDR1 is SEHNR and CDR2 is FQNEAQ in the germline V gene (reference sequence). The CDR3 sequence is 15 residues long. Trimming removed 2 bases from V and 5 bases from J; junction bases left unmatched: 6. CDR3 residues: CASSLPGQANNEQFF. The CDR3 coding sequence is TGTGCCAGCAGCTTACCTGGACAGGCCAACAATGAGCAGTTCTTC.

The V and J genes are TRBV5-1 and TRBJ2-5; no reliable D call. The CDR3 covers 16 residues. The germline gives CDR1 SGHRS, CDR2 YFSETQ. Between the trimmed V and J ends, which lost 2 bases and 2 bases, there was a span of 16 bases. CDR3 loop: CASSFGQPLNQETQYF. The CDR3 DNA reads TGCGCCAGCAGCTTTGGGCAGCCACTGAATCAAGAGACCCAGTACTTC.

The sample holds a few counts of this clone. This rearrangement joins TRBV2 to TRBJ1-4; tentative D call: TRBD1 (5 bases). Per the germline V gene, CDR1 is SNHLY and CDR2 is FYNNEI. The CDR3 totals 14 residues. V was shortened by 3 bases and J by 5 bases, with 10 bases between the two germline ends. The CDR3 DNA follows: TGTGCCAGCAGTGATCAGGGAGGAAATGAAAAACTGTTTTTT. Translating it yields CASSDQGGNEKLFF.